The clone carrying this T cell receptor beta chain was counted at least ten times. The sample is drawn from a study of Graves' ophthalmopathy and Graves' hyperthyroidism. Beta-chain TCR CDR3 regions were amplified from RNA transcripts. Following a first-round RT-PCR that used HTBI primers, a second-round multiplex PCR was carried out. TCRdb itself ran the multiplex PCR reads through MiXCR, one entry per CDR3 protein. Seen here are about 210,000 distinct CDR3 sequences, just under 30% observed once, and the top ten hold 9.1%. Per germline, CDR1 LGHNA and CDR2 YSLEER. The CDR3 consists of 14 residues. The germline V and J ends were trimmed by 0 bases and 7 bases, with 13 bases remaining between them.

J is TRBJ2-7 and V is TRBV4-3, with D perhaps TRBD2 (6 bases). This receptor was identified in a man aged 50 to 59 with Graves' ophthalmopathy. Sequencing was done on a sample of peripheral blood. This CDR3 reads CASSQELNGGEQYF. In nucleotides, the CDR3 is TGCGCCAGCAGCCAAGAACTTAATGGGGGGGAGCAGTACTTC.